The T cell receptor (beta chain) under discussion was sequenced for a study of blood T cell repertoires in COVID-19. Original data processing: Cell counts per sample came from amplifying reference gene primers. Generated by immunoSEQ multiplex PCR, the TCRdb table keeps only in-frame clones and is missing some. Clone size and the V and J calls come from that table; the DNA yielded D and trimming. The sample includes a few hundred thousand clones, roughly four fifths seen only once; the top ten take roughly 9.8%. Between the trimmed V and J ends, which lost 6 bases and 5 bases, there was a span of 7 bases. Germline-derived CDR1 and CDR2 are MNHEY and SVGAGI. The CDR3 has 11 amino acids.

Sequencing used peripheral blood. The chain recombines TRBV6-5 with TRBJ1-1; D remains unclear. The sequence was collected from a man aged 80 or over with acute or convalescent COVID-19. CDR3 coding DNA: TGTGCCAGCAGGCGGGATACTGAAGCTTTCTTT. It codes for CASRRDTEAFF.